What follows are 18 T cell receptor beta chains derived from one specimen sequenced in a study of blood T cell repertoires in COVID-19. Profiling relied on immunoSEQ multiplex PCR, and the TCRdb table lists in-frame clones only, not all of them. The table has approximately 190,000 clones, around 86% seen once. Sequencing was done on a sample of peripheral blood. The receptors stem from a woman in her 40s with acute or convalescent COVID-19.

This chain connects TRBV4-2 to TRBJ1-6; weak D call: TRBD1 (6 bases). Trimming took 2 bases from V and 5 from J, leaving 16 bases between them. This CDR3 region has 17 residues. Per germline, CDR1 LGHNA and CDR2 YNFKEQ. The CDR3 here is CASSQQTGTADNSPLHF. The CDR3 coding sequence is TGTGCCAGCAGCCAACAAACAGGGACGGCTGATAATTCACCCCTCCACTTT.

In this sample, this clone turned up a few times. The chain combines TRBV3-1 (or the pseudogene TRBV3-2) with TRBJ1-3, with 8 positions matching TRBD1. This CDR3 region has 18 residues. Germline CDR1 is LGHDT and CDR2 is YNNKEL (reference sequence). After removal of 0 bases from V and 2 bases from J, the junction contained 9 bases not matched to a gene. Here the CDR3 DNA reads TGTGCCAGCAGCCAAGATTTTCAGCAGGGGGCACCTGGAAACACCATATATTTT. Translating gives CASSQDFQQGAPGNTIYF.

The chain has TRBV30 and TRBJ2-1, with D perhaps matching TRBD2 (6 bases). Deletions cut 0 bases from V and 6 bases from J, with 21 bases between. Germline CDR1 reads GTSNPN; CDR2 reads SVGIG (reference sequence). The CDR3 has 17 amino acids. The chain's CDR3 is CAWSVLPVAARANEQFF. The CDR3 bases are TGTGCCTGGAGTGTACTCCCAGTAGCGGCAAGGGCCAATGAGCAGTTCTTC.

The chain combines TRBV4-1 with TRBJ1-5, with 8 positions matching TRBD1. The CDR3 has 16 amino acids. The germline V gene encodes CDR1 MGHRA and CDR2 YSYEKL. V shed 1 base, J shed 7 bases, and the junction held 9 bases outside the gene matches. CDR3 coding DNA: TGCGCCAGCAGCCAAGCTGAGGCAGGGGGCAGGCAGCCCCAGCATTTT. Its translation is CASSQAEAGGRQPQHF.

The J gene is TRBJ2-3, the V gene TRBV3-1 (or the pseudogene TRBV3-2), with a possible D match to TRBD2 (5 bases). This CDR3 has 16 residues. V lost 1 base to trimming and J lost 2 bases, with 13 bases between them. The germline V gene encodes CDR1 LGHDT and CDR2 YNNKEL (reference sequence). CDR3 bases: TGTGCCAGCAGCCAAGGCAGGACTGGAGTCACAGATACGCAGTATTTT. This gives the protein CASSQGRTGVTDTQYF.

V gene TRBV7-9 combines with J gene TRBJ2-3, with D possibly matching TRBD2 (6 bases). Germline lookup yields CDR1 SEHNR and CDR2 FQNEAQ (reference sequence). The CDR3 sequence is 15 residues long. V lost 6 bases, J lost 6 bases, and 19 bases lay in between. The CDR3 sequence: CASSKNVGAGDTQYF. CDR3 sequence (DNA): TGTGCCAGCAGTAAAAACGTAGGGGCGGGGGATACGCAGTATTTT.

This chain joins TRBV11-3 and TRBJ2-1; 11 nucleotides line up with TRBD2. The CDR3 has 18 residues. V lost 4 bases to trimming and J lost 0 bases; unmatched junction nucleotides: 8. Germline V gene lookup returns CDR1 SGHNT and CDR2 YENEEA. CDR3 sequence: CASSSGTSGVSSYNEQFF. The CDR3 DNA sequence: TGTGCCAGCAGCTCCGGGACTAGCGGAGTAAGCTCCTACAATGAGCAGTTCTTC.

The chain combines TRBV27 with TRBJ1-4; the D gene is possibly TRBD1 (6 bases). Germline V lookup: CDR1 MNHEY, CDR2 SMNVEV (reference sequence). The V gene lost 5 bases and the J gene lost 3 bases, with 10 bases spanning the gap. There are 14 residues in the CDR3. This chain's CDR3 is CASSLTGANEKLFF. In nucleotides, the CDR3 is TGTGCCAGCAGTCTGACAGGAGCTAATGAAAAACTGTTTTTT.

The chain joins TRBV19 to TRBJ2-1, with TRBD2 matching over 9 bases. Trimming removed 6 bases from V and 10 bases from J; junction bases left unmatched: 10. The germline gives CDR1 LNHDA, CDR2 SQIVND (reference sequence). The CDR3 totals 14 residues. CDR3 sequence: CASRPAGGLWEQFF. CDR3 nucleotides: TGTGCCAGTAGACCTGCGGGAGGGTTGTGGGAGCAGTTCTTC.

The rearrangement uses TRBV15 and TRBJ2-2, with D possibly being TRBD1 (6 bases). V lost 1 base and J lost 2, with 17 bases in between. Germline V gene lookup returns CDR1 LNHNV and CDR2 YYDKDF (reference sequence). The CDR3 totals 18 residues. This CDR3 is CATSRGRWTELNTGELFF. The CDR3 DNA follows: TGTGCCACCAGCAGAGGGAGATGGACAGAGCTTAACACCGGGGAGCTGTTTTTT.

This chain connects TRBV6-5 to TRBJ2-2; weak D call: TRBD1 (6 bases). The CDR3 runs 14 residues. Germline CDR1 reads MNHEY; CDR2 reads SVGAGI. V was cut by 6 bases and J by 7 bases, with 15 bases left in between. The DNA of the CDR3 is TGTGCCAGCAGAACCCGGACAGAAGGCGGGGAGCTGTTTTTT. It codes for CASRTRTEGGELFF.

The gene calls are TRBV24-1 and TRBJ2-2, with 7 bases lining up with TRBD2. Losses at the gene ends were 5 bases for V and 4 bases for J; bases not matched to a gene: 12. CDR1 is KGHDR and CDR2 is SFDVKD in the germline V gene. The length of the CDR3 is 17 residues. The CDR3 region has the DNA TGTGCCACCAGTGCACTGTGGACTAGAGGCGCCACCGGGGAGCTGTTTTTT. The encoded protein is CATSALWTRGATGELFF.

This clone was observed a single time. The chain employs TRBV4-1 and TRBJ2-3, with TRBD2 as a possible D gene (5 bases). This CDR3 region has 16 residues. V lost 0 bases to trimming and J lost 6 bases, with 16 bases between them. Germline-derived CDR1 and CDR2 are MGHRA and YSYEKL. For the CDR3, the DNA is TGCGCCAGCAGCCAAGAAGTAAGCGGTCCTCGGGATACGCAGTATTTT. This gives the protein CASSQEVSGPRDTQYF.

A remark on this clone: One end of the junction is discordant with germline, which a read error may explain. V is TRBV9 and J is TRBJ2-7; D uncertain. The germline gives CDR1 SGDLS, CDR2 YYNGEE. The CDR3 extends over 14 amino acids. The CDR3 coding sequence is TGTGCCAGCAGCGTCTACTACTCCTCCGACGAGCAGTACTTC. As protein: CASSVYYSSDEQYF.

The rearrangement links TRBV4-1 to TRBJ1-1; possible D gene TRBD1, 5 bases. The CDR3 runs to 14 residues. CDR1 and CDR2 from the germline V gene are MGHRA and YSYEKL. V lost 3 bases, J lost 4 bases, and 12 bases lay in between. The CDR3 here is CASSHRVSFTEAFF. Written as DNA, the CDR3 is TGCGCCAGCAGCCACAGGGTTTCCTTCACTGAAGCTTTCTTT.

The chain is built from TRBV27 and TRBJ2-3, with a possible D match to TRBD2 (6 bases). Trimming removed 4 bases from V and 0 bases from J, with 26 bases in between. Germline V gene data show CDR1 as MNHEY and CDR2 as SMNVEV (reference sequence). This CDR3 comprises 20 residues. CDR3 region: CASSSRPGGRWSPSTDTQYF. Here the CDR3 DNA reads TGTGCCAGCAGTTCCCGACCCGGAGGGCGTTGGAGCCCTAGCACAGATACGCAGTATTTT.

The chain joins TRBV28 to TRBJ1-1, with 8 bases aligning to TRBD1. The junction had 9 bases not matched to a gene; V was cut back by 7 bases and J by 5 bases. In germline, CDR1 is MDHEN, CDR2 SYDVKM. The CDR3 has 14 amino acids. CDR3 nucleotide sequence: TGTGCCAGCATCACTCCCGGACAGGGAACTGAAGCTTTCTTT. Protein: CASITPGQGTEAFF.

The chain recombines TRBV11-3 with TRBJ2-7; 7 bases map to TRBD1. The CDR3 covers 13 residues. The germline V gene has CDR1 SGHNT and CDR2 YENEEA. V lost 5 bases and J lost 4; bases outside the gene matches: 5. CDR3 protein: CASSTGQEYEQYF. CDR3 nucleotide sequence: TGTGCCAGCAGCACCGGACAGGAATACGAGCAGTACTTC.